These T cell receptor beta chains were read from a single sample in a study of glioma-infiltrating T cells after dendritic cell vaccination. The table came from immunoSEQ multiplex PCR; TCRdb's copy has only in-frame clones and leaves some out. Of under 40,000 clones detected, around nine tenths appear once; the ten largest clones hold 2.2%. The material was blood, obtained before dendritic cell vaccination. The receptors here all came from a human donor with glioblastoma. The CDR3 runs from the conserved cysteine through the conserved F or W. The D gene is left open where the match is weak. Some rows mark clone size as missing; the rest say once, few, many or name a class of expanded clone.

v_call	j_call	clone_size	d_call	cdr3_aa	cdr3_nt
TRBV20-1	TRBJ2-7	-	-	CSASGSGEQYF	TGCAGTGCCTCAGGGTCCGGCGAGCAGTACTTC
TRBV5-5	TRBJ2-7	-	TRBD1	CASSLETGASYEQYF	TGTGCCAGCAGCTTGGAGACAGGGGCCTCCTACGAGCAGTACTTC
TRBV10-3	TRBJ1-2	-	-	CAIDDRRFYGYTF	TGTGCCATCGACGACAGAAGGTTCTATGGCTACACCTTC
TRBV7-2	TRBJ1-6	once	TRBD1	CASSSGTGNSPLHF	TGTGCCAGCAGCTCTGGGACAGGGAATTCACCCCTCCACTTT
TRBV11-2	TRBJ2-7	-	TRBD1	CASSLGTGGPYSYEQYF	TGTGCCAGCAGCTTAGGGACAGGGGGACCCTATTCCTACGAGCAGTACTTC
TRBV21-1	TRBJ1-4	-	-	CASSPKGGIVDEKLFF	TGTGCCAGCAGCCCCAAGGGGGGGATAGTAGATGAAAAACTGTTTTTT
TRBV10-1	TRBJ2-2	-	-	CASSGAYGELFF	TGCGCCAGCAGTGGGGCGTACGGGGAGCTGTTTTTT
TRBV7-8	TRBJ1-4	-	TRBD1	CASSVQGAREKLFF	TGTGCCAGCAGCGTCCAGGGGGCTCGTGAAAAACTGTTTTTT
TRBV15	TRBJ2-7	-	-	CATSSPDRSEQYF	TGTGCCACCAGCAGCCCAGACAGATCCGAGCAGTACTTC
TRBV7-9	TRBJ2-7	-	-	CASSTGYEQYF	TGTGCCAGCAGCACAGGGTACGAGCAGTACTTC
TRBV6-1	TRBJ2-3	-	-	CASTLGSPYTDTQYF	TGTGCCAGTACCCTAGGTTCGCCTTACACAGATACGCAGTATTTT
TRBV9	TRBJ2-2	-	-	CASSGGGNTGELFF	TGTGCCAGCAGCGGCGGGGGCAACACCGGGGAGCTGTTTTTT
TRBV9	TRBJ1-1	-	TRBD1	CASRGQGAMNTEAFF	TGTGCCAGCCGGGGGCAGGGGGCCATGAACACTGAAGCTTTCTTT
TRBV4-2	TRBJ1-2	-	TRBD1	CASSRLGLDREGGYTF	TGTGCCAGCAGCCGCCTTGGCCTGGACAGGGAAGGTGGCTACACCTTC
TRBV28	TRBJ2-5	-	TRBD2	CASSFPTSGAGGGRETQYF	TGTGCCAGCAGTTTCCCCACTAGCGGGGCCGGTGGAGGCCGAGAGACCCAGTACTTC
TRBV29-1	TRBJ2-5	-	TRBD1	CSAEQGAGETQYF	TGCAGCGCTGAACAGGGGGCCGGTGAGACCCAGTACTTC
TRBV5-1	TRBJ2-7	-	-	CASSLGGGASYEQYF	TGCGCCAGCAGCTTGGGCGGCGGTGCCTCCTACGAGCAGTACTTC
TRBV19	TRBJ1-2	once	TRBD1	CASKTGDGEYGYTF	TGTGCCAGTAAGACAGGGGACGGGGAATATGGCTACACCTTC
TRBV10-3	TRBJ2-7	-	-	CAISERGDSYEQYF	TGTGCCATCAGTGAGCGAGGCGACTCCTACGAGCAGTACTTC
TRBV6-5	TRBJ1-1	-	-	CASSTRQVEAFF	TGTGCCAGCAGTACCCGACAGGTAGAAGCTTTCTTT
TRBV7-9	TRBJ1-4	-	-	CASSHGALEKLFF	TGTGCCAGCAGCCATGGGGCCTTAGAAAAACTGTTTTTT
TRBV6-5	TRBJ1-1	-	-	CASSYSFRNTEAFF	TGTGCCAGCAGTTACTCATTCCGGAACACTGAAGCTTTCTTT
TRBV4-2	TRBJ2-5	once	TRBD2	CASSHDGGAETQYF	TGTGCCAGCAGCCATGACGGGGGGGCGGAGACCCAGTACTTC
TRBV21-1	TRBJ2-5	-	-	CASSKWPSYRVGDQETQYF	TGTGCCAGCAGCAAATGGCCCTCTTACAGGGTGGGGGACCAAGAGACCCAGTACTTC
TRBV18	TRBJ2-1	-	TRBD2	CASSPTSGGLLFF	TGTGCCAGCTCACCTACTAGCGGGGGGCTTCTGTTCTTC
TRBV18	TRBJ2-3	-	TRBD2	CASSPAGGPSGSTDTQYF	TGTGCCAGCTCACCCGCGGGGGGGCCTTCCGGTAGCACAGATACGCAGTATTTT
TRBV5-1	TRBJ1-4	-	-	CASSLGGGYEKLFF	TGCGCCAGCAGCTTGGGGGGGGGCTATGAAAAACTGTTTTTT
TRBV6-1	TRBJ2-5	-	-	CASSGNWASQETQYF	TGTGCCAGCAGCGGAAACTGGGCATCTCAAGAGACCCAGTACTTC
TRBV21-1	TRBJ1-2	-	-	CASSRNKSNYGYTF	TGTGCCAGCAGCAGAAACAAATCGAACTATGGCTACACCTTC
TRBV14	TRBJ1-1	-	TRBD1	CASSRRDRDFEAFF	TGTGCCAGCAGCCGAAGGGACAGGGACTTTGAAGCTTTCTTT
TRBV11-2	TRBJ2-4	-	TRBD1	CASSLATGGADIQYF	TGTGCCAGCAGCTTGGCTACAGGGGGCGCGGACATTCAGTACTTC
TRBV11-2	TRBJ2-5	-	-	CASSPLGRKETQYF	TGTGCCAGCAGCCCCCTGGGGCGGAAAGAGACCCAGTACTTC
TRBV15	TRBJ2-5	-	TRBD1	CATSRSPGGGETQYF	TGTGCCACCAGCAGAAGCCCAGGGGGCGGGGAGACCCAGTACTTC
TRBV5-1	TRBJ2-3	-	TRBD2	CASSLSGGADTQYF	TGCGCCAGCAGCCTGTCGGGGGGGGCAGATACGCAGTATTTT
TRBV6-6	TRBJ2-3	-	TRBD1	CASSYGTGESTDTQYF	TGTGCCAGCAGTTACGGGACAGGGGAAAGCACAGATACGCAGTATTTT
TRBV6-5	TRBJ2-7	-	TRBD1	CASRTTGNTYEQYF	TGTGCCAGCAGAACGACAGGGAACACCTACGAGCAGTACTTC
TRBV7-9	TRBJ1-3	-	-	CASSFEGGSGNTIYF	TGTGCCAGCAGCTTTGAGGGAGGGTCTGGAAACACCATATATTTT
TRBV5-1	TRBJ2-7	-	TRBD1	CASRPRPGQVYEQYF	TGCGCCAGCAGGCCCCGTCCGGGACAGGTCTACGAGCAGTACTTC
TRBV28	TRBJ2-7	-	TRBD1	CASKVTGNSYEQYF	TGTGCCAGCAAAGTGACAGGGAACTCCTACGAGCAGTACTTC
TRBV6-5	TRBJ1-1	-	TRBD1	CASLGTGWNTEAFF	TGTGCCAGCCTAGGGACAGGATGGAACACTGAAGCTTTCTTT